Here is one TCR beta chain with its context. The target antigen is unknown. Trimming took 3 bases from V and 7 from J; bases not matched to a gene: 6. The CDR3 is made up of 15 amino acids. Germline-derived CDR1 and CDR2 are SGHAT and FQNNGV. This record comes from a study of brain T cells in children with intractable seizures. The table came from immunoSEQ multiplex PCR; TCRdb's copy has only in-frame clones and leaves some out. In the table there are tens of thousands of clones, roughly 91% of which are singletons. Study outcomes and limitations: Patients' HCMV serostatus was unknown; virus specificity rests on CDR3 similarity alone.

Sequenced material: peripheral blood, taken at surgery. The chain recombines TRBV11-2 with TRBJ1-6; 7 nucleotides line up with TRBD1. The TCR comes from a boy under two years old with tuberous sclerosis and intractable seizures. This CDR3 is CASSFPRQGNSPLHF. CDR3 nucleotides: TGTGCCAGCAGCTTCCCCAGACAGGGCAATTCACCCCTCCACTTT.